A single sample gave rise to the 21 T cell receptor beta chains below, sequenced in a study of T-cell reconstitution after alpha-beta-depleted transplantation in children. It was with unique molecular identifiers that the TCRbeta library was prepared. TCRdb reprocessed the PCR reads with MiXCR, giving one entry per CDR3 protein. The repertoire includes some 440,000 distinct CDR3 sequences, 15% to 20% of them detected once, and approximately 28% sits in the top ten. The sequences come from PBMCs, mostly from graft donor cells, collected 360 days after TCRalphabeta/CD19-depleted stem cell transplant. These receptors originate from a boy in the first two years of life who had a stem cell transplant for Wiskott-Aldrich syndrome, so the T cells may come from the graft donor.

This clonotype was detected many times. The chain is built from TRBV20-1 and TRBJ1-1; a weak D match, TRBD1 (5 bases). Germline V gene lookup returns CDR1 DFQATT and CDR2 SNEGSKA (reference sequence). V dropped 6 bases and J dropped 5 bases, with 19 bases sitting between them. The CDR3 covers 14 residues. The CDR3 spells CSARMGQAGTEAFF. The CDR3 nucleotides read TGCAGTGCCAGGATGGGGCAGGCGGGGACTGAAGCTTTCTTT.

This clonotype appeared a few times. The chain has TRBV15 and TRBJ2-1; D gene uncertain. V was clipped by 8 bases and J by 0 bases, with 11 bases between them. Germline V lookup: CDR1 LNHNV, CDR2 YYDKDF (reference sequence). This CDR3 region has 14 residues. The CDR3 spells CATRLRNSYNEQFF. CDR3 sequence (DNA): TGTGCCACCCGTCTCAGGAACTCCTACAATGAGCAGTTCTTC.

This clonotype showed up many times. CDR3 amino acids: CASSRSTDTQYF. As DNA, the CDR3 is TGTGCCAGCAGTCGTAGCACAGATACGCAGTATTTT. This chain uses TRBV12-3 or TRBV12-4 with TRBJ2-3; no firm D call. V gave up 5 bases and J gave up 0 bases, with 3 bases separating them. The CDR3 totals 12 residues.

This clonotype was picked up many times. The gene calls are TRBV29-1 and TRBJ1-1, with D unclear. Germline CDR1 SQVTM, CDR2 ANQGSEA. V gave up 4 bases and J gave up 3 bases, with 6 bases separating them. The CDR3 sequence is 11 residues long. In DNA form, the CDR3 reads TGCAGCGTTGGGGATTACACTGAAGCTTTCTTT. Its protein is CSVGDYTEAFF.

CDR3 in amino acids: CASSLRAGKGSYEQYF. CDR3 nucleotide sequence: TGTGCCAGCAGCTTGAGGGCAGGGAAAGGGTCTTACGAGCAGTACTTC. This sequence joins TRBV7-9 and TRBJ2-7, with D perhaps matching TRBD1 or TRBD2 (5 bases each). V was pared by 3 bases and J by 4 bases, with 19 bases between. Germline CDR1 reads SEHNR; CDR2 reads FQNEAQ (reference sequence). CDR3 length: 16 amino acids.

The CDR3 region has the DNA TGTGCCAGCAGCTTTCAGCGACCCGGGGAGCTGTTTTTT. Protein: CASSFQRPGELFF. V gene TRBV13 combines with J gene TRBJ2-2; D is uncertain. The CDR3 has 13 residues. V was shortened by 3 bases and J by 6 bases, with 8 bases between the two germline ends. Germline-derived CDR1 and CDR2 are PRHDT and FYEKMQ (reference sequence).

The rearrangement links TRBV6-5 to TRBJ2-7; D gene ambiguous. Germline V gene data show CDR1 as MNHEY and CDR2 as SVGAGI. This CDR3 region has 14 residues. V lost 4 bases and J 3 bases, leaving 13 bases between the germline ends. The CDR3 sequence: CASSLLPNYYEQYF. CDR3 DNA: TGTGCCAGCAGTTTACTCCCAAATTACTACGAGCAGTACTTC.

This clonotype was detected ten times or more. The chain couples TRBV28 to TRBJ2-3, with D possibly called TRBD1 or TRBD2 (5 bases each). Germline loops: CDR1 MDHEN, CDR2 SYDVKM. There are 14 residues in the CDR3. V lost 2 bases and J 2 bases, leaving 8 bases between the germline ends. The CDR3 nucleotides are TGTGCCAGCAGTTTAACGGGGCTCACAGATACGCAGTATTTT. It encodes CASSLTGLTDTQYF.

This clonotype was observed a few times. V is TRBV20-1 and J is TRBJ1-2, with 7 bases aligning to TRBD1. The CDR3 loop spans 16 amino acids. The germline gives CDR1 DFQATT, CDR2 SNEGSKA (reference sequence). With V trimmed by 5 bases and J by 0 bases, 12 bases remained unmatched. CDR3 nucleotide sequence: TGCAGTGCTTCTCCGACAGGGACCTTAGCTAACTATGGCTACACCTTC. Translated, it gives CSASPTGTLANYGYTF.

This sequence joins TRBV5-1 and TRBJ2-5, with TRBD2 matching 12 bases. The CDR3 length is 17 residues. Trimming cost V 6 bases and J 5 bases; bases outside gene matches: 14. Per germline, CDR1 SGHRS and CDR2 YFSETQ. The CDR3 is CASKRGNGLAGIETQYF. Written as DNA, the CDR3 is TGCGCCAGCAAAAGGGGCAACGGACTAGCGGGGATTGAGACCCAGTACTTC.

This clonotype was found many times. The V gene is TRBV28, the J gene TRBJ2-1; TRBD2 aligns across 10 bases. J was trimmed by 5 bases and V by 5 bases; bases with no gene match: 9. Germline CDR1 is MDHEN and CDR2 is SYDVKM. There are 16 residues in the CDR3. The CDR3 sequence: CASSVAGTSENNEQFF. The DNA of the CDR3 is TGTGCCAGCAGTGTAGCCGGGACTAGCGAGAACAATGAGCAGTTCTTC.

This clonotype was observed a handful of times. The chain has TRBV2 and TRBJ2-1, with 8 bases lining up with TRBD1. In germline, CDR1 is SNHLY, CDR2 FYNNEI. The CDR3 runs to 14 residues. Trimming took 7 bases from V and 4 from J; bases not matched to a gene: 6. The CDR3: CASTVTGGYNEQFF. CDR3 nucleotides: TGTGCCAGCACAGTCACAGGGGGATACAATGAGCAGTTCTTC.

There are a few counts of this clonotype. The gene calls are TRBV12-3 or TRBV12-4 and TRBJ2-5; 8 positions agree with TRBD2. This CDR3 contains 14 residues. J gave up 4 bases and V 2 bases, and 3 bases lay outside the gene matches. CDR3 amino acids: CASSLSGGAETQYF. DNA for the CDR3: TGTGCCAGCAGTTTAAGCGGGGGCGCAGAGACCCAGTACTTC.

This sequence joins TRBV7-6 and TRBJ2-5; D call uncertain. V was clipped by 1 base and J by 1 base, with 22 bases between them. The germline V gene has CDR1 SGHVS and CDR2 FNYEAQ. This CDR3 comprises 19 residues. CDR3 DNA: TGTGCCAGCAGCTTAGAGGGTGATCTACCGACACTATTCCAAGAGACCCAGTACTTC. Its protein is CASSLEGDLPTLFQETQYF.

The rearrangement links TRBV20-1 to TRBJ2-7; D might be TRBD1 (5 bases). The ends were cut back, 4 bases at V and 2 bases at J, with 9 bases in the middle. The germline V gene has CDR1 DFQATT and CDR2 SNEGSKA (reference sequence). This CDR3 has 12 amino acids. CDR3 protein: CSAMGLAYEQYF. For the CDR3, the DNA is TGCAGTGCTATGGGGCTAGCCTACGAGCAGTACTTC.

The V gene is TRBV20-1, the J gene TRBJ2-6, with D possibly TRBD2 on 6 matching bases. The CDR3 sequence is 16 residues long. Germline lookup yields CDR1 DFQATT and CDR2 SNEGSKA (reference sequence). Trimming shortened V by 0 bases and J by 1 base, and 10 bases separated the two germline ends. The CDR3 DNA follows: TGCAGTGCTAGAGATGTGGGGGGATCTGGGGCCAACGTCCTGACTTTC. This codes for CSARDVGGSGANVLTF.

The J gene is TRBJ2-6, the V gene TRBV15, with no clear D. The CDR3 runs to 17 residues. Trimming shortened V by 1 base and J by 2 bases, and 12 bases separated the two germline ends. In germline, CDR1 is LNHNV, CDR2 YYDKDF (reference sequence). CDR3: CATSRGTLEAGANVLTF. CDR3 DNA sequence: TGTGCCACCAGCAGAGGGACCCTTGAGGCTGGGGCCAACGTCCTGACTTTC.

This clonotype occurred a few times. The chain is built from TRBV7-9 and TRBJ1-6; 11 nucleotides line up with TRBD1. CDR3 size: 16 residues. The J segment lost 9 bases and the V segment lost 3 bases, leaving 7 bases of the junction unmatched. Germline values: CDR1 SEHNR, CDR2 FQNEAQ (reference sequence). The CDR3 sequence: CASSFRGGTGGSPLHF. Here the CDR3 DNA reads TGTGCCAGCAGCTTCCGAGGTGGGACAGGGGGTTCACCCCTCCACTTT.

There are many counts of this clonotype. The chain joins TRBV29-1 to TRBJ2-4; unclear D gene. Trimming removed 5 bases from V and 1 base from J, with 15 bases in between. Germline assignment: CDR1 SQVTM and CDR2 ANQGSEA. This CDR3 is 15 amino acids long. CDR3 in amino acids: CSVHTGPPAKNIQYF. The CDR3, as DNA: TGCAGCGTTCACACCGGGCCCCCGGCCAAAAACATTCAGTACTTC. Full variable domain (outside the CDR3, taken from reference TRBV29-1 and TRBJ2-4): SAVISQKPSRDICQRGTSLTIQCQVDSQVTMMFWYRQQPGQSLTLIATANQGSEATYESGFVIDKFPISRPNLTFSTLTVSNMSPEDSSIYLCSVHTGPPAKNIQYFGAGTRLSVL.

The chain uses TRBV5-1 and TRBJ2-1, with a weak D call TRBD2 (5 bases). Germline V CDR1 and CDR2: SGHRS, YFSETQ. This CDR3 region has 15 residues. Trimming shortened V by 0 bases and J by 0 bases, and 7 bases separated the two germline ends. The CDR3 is CASSLALASYNEQFF. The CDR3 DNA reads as TGCGCCAGCAGCTTGGCCCTAGCCTCCTACAATGAGCAGTTCTTC.

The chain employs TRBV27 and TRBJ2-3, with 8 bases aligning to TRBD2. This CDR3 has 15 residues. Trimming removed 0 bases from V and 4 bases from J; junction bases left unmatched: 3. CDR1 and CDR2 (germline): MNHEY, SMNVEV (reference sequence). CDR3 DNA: TGTGCCAGCAGTTTATCCTGGCGGGGGGCAGATACGCAGTATTTT. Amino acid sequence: CASSLSWRGADTQYF.